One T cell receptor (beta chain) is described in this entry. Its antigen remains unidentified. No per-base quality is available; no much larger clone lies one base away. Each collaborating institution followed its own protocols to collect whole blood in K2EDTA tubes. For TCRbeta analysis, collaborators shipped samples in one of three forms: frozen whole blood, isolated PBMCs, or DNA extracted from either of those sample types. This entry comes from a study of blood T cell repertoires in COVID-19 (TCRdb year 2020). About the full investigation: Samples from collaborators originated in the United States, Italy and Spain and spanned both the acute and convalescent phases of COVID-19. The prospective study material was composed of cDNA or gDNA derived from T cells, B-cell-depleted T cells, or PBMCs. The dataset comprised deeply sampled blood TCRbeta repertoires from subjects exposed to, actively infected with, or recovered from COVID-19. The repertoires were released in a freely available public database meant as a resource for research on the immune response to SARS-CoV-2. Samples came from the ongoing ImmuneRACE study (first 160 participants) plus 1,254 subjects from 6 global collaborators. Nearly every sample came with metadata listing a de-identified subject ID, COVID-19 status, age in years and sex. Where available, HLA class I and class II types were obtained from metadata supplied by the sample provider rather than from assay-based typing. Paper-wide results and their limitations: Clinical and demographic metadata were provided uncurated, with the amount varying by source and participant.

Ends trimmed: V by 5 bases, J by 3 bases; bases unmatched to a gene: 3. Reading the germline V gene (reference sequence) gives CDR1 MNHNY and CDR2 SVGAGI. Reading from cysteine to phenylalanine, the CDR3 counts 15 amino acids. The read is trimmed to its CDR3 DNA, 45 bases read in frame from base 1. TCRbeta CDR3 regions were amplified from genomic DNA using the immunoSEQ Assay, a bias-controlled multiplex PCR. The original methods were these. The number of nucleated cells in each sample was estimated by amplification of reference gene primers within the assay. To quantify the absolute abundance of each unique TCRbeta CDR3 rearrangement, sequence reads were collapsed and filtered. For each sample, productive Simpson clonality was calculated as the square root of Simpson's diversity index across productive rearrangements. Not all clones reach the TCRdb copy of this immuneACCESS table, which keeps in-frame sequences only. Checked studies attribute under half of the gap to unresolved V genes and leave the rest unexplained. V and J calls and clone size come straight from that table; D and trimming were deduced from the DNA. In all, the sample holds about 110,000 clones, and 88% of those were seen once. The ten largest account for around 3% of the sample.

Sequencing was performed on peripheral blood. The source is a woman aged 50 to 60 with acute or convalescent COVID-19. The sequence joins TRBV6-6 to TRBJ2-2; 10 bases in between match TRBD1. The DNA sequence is TGTGCCAGCAGTGGACAGGGGGTAGACACCGGGGAGCTGTTTTTT. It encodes CASSGQGVDTGELFF.